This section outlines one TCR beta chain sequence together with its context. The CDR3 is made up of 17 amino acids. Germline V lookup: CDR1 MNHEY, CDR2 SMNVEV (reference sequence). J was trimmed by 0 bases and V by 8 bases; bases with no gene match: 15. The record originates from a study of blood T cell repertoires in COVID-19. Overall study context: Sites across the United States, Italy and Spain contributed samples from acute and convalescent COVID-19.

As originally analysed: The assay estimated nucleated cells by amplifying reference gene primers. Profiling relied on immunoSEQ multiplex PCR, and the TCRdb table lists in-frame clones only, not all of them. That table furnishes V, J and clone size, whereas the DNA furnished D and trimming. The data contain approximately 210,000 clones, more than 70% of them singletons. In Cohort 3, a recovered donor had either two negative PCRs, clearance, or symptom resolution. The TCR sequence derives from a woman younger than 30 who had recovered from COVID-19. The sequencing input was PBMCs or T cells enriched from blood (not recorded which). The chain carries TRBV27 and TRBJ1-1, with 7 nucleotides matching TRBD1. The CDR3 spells CASSSRTGDIMNTEAFF. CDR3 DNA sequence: TGTGCCAGCTCGAGCCGGACAGGAGATATTATGAACACTGAAGCTTTCTTT.